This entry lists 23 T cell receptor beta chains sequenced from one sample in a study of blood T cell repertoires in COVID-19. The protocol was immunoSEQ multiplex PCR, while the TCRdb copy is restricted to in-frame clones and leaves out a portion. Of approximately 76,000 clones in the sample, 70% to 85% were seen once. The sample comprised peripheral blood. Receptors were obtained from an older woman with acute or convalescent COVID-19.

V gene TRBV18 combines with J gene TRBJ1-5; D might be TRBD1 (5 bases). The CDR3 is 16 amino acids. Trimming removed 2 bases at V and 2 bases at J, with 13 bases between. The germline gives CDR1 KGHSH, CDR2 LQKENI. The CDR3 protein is CASSPTGTGGNQPQHF. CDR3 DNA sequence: TGTGCCAGCTCACCAACCGGGACTGGGGGCAATCAGCCCCAGCATTTT. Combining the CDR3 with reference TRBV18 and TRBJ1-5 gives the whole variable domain NAGVMQNPRHLVRRRGQEARLRCSPMKGHSHVYWYRQLPEEGLKFMVYLQKENIIDESGMPKERFSAEFPKEGPSILRIQQVVRGDSAAYFCASSPTGTGGNQPQHFGDGTRLSIL.

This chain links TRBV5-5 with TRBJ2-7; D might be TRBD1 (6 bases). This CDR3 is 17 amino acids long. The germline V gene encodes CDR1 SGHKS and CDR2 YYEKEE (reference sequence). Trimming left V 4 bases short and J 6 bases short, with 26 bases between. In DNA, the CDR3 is TGTGCCAGCAGCGGTGGCAGGGGTCCCCCTTTCGTGGCCGAGCAGTACTTC. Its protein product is CASSGGRGPPFVAEQYF.

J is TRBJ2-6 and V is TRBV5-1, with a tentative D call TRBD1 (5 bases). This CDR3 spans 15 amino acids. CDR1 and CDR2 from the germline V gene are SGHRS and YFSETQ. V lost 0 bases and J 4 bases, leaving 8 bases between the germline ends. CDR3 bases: TGCGCCAGCAGCTTGGAGGGGTCCGGGGCCAACGTCCTGACTTTC. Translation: CASSLEGSGANVLTF. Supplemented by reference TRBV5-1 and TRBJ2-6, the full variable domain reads KAGVTQTPRYLIKTRGQQVTLSCSPISGHRSVSWYQQTPGQGLQFLFEYFSETQRNKGNFPGRFSGRQFSNSRSEMNVSTLELGDSALYLCASSLEGSGANVLTFGAGSRLTVL.

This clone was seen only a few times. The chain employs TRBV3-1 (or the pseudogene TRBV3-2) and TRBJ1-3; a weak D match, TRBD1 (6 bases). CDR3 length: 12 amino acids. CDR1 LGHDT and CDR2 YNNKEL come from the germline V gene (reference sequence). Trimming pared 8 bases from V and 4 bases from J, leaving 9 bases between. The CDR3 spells CASGQGGNTIYF. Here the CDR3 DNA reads TGTGCCAGCGGGCAGGGGGGAAACACCATATATTTT.

The chain's CDR3 is CASIRDRGDYGYTF. The CDR3 bases are TGTGCCAGCATCCGGGACAGGGGGGACTATGGCTACACCTTC. The chain recombines TRBV2 with TRBJ1-2; 11 bases line up with TRBD1. After removal of 7 bases from V and 3 bases from J, the junction contained 4 bases not matched to a gene. This CDR3 is 14 amino acids long. Germline CDR1 reads SNHLY; CDR2 reads FYNNEI.

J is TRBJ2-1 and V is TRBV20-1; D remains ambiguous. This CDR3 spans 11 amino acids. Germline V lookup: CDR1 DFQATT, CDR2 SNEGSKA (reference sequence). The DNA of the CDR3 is TGCGGAAACGAGGCCTACAATGAGCAGTTCTTC. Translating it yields CGNEAYNEQFF.

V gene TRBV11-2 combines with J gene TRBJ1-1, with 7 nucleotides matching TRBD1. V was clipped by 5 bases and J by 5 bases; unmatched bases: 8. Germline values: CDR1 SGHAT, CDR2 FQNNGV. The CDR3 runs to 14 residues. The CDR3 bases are TGTGCCAGCAGCCTACTGACAGGGATGACTGAAGCTTTCTTT. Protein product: CASSLLTGMTEAFF.

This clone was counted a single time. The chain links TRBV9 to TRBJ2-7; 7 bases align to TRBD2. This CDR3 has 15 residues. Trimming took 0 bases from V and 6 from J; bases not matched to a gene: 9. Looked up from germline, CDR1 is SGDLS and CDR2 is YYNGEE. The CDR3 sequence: CASSVGWGGGGEQYF. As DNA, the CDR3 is TGTGCCAGCAGCGTAGGATGGGGCGGGGGAGGCGAGCAGTACTTC.

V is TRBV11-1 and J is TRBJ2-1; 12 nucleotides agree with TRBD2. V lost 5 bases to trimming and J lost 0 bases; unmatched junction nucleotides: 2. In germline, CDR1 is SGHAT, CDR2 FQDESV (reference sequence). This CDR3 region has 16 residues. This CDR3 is CASSRTSGDSYNEQFF. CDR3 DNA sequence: TGTGCCAGCAGCCGGACTAGCGGGGACTCCTACAATGAGCAGTTCTTC.

CDR3 region: CATRTTSNTGELFF. Written as DNA, the CDR3 is TGTGCCACTAGGACTACCTCGAACACCGGGGAGCTGTTTTTT. The V call is TRBV10-3, the J call TRBJ2-2; TRBD2 is a possible D gene (6 bases). The CDR3 length is 14 residues. The V end lost 10 bases, the J end lost 0 bases, and 12 bases lay between the germline ends. Per the germline V gene, CDR1 is ENHRY and CDR2 is SYGVKD.

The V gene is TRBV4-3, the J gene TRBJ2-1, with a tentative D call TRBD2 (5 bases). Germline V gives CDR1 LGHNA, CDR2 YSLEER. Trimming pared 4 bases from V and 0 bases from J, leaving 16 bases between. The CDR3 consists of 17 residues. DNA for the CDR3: TGCGCCAGCAGCCCCCGAGCGGCGGTCAGCTCCTACAATGAGCAGTTCTTC. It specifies CASSPRAAVSSYNEQFF.

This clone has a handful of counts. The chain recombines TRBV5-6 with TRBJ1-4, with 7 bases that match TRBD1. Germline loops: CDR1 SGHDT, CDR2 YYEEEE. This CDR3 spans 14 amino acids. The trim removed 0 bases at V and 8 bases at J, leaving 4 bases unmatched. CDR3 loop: CASSLANRGEKLFF. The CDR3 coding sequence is TGTGCCAGCAGCTTGGCGAACAGGGGCGAAAAACTGTTTTTT.

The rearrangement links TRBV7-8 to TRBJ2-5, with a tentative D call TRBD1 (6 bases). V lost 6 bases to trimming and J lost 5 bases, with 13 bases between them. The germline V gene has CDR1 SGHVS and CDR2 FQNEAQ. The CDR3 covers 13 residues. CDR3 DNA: TGTGCCAGCAGGGGGACACTCGGGGAGACCCAGTACTTC. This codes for CASRGTLGETQYF.

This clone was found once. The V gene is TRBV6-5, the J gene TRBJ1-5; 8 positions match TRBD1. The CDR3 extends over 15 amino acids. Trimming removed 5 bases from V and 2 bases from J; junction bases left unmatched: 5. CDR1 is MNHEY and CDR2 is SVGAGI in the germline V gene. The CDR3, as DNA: TGTGCCAGCAGTCCAACAGGGGGTGGCAATCAGCCCCAGCATTTT. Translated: CASSPTGGGNQPQHF.

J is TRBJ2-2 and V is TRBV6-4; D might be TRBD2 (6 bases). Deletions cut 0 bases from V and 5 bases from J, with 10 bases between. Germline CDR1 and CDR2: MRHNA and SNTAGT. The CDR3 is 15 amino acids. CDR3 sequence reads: CASSDSIGRTGELFF. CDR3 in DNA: TGTGCCAGCAGTGACTCGATAGGGAGGACCGGGGAGCTGTTTTTT.

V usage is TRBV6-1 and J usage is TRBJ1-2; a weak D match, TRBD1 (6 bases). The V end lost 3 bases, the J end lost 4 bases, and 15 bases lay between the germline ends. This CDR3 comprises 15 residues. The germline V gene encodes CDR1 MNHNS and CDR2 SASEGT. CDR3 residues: CASSENPRGGYGYTF. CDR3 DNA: TGTGCCAGCAGTGAGAATCCCAGGGGTGGCTATGGCTACACCTTC.

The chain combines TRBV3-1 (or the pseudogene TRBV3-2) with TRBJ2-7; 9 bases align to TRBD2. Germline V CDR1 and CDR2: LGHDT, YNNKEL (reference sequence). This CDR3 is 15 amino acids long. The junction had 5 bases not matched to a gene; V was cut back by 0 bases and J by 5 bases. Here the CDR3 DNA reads TGTGCCAGCAGCCAAGAAAGCGGGAGGCGCAACGAGCAGTACTTC. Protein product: CASSQESGRRNEQYF.

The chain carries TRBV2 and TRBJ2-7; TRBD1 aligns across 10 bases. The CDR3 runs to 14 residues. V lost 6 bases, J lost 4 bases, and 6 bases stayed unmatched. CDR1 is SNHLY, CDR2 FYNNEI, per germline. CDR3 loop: CASSADRGLYEQYF. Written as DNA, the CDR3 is TGTGCCAGCAGCGCCGACAGGGGGCTGTACGAGCAGTACTTC.

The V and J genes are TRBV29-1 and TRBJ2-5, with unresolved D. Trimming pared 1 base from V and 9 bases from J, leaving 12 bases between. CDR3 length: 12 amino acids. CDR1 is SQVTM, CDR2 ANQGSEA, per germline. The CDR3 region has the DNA TGCAGCGTTGAAGTTATTAGCAATGCCCAGTACTTC. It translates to CSVEVISNAQYF.

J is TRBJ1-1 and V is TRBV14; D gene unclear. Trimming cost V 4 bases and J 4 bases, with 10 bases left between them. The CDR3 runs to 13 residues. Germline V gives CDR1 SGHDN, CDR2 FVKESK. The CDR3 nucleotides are TGTGCCAGCAGCCGACGGGGTTTCACTGAAGCTTTCTTT. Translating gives CASSRRGFTEAFF.

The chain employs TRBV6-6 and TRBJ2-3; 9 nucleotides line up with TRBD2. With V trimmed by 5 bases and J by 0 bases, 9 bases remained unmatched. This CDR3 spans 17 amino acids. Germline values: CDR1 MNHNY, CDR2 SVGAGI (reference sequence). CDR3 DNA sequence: TGTGCCAGCAGTCCCCTCTCTAGCGGGGCAAGCACAGATACGCAGTATTTT. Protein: CASSPLSSGASTDTQYF.

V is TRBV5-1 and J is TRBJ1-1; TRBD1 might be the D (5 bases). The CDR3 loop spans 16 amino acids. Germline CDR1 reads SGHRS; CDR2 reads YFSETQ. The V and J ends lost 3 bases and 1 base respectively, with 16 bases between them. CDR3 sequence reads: CASSSGGVIGNTEAFF. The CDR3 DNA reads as TGCGCCAGCAGCTCCGGGGGGGTAATCGGGAACACTGAAGCTTTCTTT.

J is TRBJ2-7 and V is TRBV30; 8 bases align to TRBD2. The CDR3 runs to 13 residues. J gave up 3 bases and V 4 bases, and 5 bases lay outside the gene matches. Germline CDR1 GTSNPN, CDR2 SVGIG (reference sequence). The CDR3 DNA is TGTGCCTGGAACCCGGGGGGGGTCTACGAGCAGTACTTC. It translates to CAWNPGGVYEQYF.